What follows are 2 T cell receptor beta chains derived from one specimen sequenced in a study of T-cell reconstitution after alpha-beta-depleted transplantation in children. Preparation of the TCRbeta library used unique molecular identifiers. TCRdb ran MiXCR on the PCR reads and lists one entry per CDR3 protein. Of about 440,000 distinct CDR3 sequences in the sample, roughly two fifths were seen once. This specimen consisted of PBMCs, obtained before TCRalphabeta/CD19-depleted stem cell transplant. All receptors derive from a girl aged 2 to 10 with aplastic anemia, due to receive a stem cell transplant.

DNA for the CDR3: TGTGCCAGCAGTTTAAGACAGGGGGCCCAGCCCCAGCATTTT. This gives the protein CASSLRQGAQPQHF. This chain uses TRBV28 with TRBJ1-5, with 10 bases matching TRBD1. CDR3 length equals 14 residues. CDR1 MDHEN and CDR2 SYDVKM come from the germline V gene. The V segment lost 2 bases and the J segment 7 bases; nucleotides outside the gene matches: 2.

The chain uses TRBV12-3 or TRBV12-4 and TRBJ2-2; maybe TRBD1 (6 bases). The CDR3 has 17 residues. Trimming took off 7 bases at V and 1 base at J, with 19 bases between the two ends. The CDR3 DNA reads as TGTGCCAGCACCCTAAGAGGGGGTATGTGGAACACCGGGGAGCTGTTTTTT. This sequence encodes CASTLRGGMWNTGELFF.